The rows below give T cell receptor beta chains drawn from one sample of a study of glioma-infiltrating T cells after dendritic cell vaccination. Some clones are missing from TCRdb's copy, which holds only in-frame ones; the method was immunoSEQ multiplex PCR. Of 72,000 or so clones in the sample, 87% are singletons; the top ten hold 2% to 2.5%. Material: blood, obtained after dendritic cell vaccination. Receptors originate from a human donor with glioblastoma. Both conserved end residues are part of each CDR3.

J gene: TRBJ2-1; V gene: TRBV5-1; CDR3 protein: CASSLGLGGPNEQFF
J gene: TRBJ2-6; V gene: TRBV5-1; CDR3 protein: CASSPGTGVGGANVLTF
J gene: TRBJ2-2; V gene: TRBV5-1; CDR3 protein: CASSLAHGGGELFF
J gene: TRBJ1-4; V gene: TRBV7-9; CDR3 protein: CASSLVPSANEKLFF
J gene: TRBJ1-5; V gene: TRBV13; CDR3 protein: CASSLRGREPQHF
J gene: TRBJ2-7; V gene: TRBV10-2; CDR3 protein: CASSVTSSYEQYF
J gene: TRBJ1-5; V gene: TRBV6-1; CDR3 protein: CASSGDYSNQPQHF
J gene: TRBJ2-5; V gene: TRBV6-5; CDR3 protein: CASSRTVIETQYF
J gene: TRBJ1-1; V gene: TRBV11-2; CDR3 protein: CASSQQGSTEAFF
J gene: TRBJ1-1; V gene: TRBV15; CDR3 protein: CATSRDRSNTEAFF
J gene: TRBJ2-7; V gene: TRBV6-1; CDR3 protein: CASLAGTSAYEQYF
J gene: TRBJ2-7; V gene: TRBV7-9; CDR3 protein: CASSFAGTYEQYF
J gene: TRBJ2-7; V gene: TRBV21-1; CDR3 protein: CASSKVPRIAGGFYEQYF
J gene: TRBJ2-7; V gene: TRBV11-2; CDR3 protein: CASSSRGTGGLSYEQYF
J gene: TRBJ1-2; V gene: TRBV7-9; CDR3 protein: CASSFGDREHAGYTF
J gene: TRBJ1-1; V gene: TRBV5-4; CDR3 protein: CASSPVPTVNTEAFF
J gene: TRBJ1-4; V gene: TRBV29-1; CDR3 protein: CSVAYGGEGLNEKLFF
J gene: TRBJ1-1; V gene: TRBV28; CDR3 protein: CASRAPGFKDTEAFF
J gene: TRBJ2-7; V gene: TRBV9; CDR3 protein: CASSVALGTAYYEQYF
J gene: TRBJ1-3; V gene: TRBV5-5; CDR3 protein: CASSPMTGVGNTIYF
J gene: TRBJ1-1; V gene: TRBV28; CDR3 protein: CASTQGQGASEAFF
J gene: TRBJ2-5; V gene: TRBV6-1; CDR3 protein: CASSDWRLGGIGETQYF
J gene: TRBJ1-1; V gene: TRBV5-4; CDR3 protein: CASSSRGRSNTEAFF
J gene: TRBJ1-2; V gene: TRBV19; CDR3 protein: CASSPSRGRNRAYGYTF
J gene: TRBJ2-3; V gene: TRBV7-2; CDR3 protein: CASSLAAGGTDTQYF
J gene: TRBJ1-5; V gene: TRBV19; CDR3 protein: CASSPAAGGYSNQPQHF
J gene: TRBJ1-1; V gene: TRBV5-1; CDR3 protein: CASSTGGQGNTEAFF
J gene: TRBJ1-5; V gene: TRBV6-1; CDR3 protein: CASSEIGAGNQPQHF
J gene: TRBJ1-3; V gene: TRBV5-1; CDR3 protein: CASSAGSISGNTIYF
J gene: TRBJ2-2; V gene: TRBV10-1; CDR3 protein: CASSESEVRELFF
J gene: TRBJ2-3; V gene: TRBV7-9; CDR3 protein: CASSFGQGADTQYF
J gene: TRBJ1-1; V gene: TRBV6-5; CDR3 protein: CASSQQGNTEAFF
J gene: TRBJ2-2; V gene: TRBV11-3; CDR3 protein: CASSFGGDGELFF
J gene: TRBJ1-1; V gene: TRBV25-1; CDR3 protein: CASGQGMGTEAFF
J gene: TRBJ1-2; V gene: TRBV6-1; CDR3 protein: CASTLDRIGGYTF
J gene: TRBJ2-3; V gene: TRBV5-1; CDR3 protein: CASSLATSGRTDTQYF
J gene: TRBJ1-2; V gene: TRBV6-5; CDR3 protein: CASLDSTNYGYTF
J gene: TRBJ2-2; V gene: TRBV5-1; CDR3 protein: CASSRDRSTGELFF
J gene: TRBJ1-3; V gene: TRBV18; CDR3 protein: CASSRTESDTIYF
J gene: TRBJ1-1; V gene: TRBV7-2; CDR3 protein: CASSLSKSGITEAFF
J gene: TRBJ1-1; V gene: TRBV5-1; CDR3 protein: CASSLSGEAFF
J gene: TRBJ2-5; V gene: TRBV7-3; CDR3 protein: CASSLGGAQETQYF
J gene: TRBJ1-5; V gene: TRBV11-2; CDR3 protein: CASSSGIGHDRVSQPQHF
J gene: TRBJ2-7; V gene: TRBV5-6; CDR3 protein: CASSFSYEQYF
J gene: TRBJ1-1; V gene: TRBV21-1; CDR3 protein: CASSKVPSDRGNTEAFF
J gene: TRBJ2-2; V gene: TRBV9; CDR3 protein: CASSVDPTPGTGELFF
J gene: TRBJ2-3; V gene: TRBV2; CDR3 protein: CASAGESTDTQYF
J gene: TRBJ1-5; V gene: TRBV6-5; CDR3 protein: CASNRTGDQPQHF
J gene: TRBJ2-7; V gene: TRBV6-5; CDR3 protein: CASSGPGQGDYEQYF
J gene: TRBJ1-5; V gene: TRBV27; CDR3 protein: CASSLRPREGPQHF
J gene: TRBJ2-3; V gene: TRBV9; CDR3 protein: CASSPGVAGVDTQYF
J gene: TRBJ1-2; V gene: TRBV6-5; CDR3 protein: CASSYLWDNDYGYTF
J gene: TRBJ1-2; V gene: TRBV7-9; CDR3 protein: CASTLRENPSYTF